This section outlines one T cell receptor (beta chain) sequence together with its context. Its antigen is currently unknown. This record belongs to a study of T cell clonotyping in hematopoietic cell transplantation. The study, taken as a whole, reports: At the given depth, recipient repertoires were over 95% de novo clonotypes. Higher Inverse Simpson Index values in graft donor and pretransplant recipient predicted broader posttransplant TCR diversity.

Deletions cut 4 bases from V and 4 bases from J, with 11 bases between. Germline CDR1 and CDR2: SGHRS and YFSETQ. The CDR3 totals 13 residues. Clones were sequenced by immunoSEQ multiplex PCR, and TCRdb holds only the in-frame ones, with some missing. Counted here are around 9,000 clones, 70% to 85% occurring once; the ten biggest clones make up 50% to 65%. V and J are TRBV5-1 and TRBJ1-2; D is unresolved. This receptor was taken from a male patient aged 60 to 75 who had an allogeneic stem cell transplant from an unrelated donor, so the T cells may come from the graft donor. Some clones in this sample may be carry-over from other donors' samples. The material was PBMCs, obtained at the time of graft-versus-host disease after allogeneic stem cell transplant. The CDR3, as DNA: TGCGCCAGCAGCCCCTCGGACGGCTATGGCTACACCTTC. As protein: CASSPSDGYGYTF.